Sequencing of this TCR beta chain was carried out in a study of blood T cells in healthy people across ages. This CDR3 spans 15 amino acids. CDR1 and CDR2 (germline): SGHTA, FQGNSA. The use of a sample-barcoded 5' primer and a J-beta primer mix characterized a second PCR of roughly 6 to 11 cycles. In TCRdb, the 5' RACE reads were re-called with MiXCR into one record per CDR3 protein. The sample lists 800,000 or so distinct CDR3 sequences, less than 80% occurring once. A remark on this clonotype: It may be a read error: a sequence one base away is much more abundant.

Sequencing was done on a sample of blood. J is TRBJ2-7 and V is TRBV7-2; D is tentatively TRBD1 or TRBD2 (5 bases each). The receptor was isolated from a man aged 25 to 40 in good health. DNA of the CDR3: TGTGCCTGCAGCTTAGGCGGGCAGGGTGCCTACGAGCAGTACTTC. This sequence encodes CACSLGGQGAYEQYF.